The following is a TCR beta chain sequence with its context. Its specific antigen is unknown. Nothing much larger sits one base from this clone, and base qualities are not available. The immunoSEQ Assay was used to sequence TCRbeta CDR3 regions. After extraction, genomic DNA underwent amplification by bias-controlled multiplex PCR, followed by high-throughput sequencing. The study's processing was this. To quantify the absolute abundance of every unique TCRbeta CDR3 region, sequences were collapsed and filtered. T cell fraction was estimated by normalizing TCRbeta template counts to usable DNA, which was measured by amplifying reference genes present in all nucleated cells. Repertoire TCRs were annotated as SARS-CoV-2-specific when V gene, CDR3 amino acid sequence and J gene were exactly matched to a known reactive TCR set. The reference SARS-CoV-2 TCR set was obtained from MIRA and was filtered for enrichment in COVID-19-positive ImmuneCODE repertoires, whereby public or cross-reactive TCRs were removed. Based on the MIRA antigens, annotated TCRs were further analysed at the level of specific ORF or position within ORF. Breadth was defined as the number of annotated unique rearrangements divided by the total number of unique productive rearrangements, and depth was defined as the summed frequency of the annotated unique rearrangements. TCR breadth was compared between groups using two-sided Wilcoxon rank-sum tests. The clones in this table, taken by TCRdb from immuneACCESS, are in-frame only. Not every clone is retained; where verified, under half of the shortfall comes from an unresolved V gene, and the cause of the rest is unknown. The V and J calls and clone size were taken over from that table, and D and trimming were inferred from the DNA. The sample contains a few hundred thousand clones, 70% to 90% of them found a single time. The top ten clones comprise just under 3% of the sample.

The data stem from a study of Ad26.COV2.S vaccination and SARS-CoV-2 variants (dated by TCRdb to 2020 to 2023). As for the study more broadly: Vaccine-arm donors came from COV1001, a multicentre, randomized, double-blind, placebo-controlled phase I-IIa trial of Ad26.COV2.S in healthy adults. The specificity and breadth of SARS-CoV-2-reactive T cell receptors after Ad26.COV2.S vaccination were assessed by TCRbeta repertoire sequencing. The TCR-sequenced set comprised about 30 samples: some 20 Ad26.COV2.S vaccine recipients, 5 placebo recipients and 8 SARS-CoV-2 convalescent individuals. Trial participants were randomized into five groups of five: low-dose or high-dose Ad26.COV2.S given once or twice, or placebo on both occasions. Dosing of Ad26.COV2.S was intramuscular, at either 5x10^10 or 1x10^11 viral particles, delivered as one shot or as two shots spaced 56 days apart. Investigators remained blinded to trial group allocation during experiments and outcome assessment. Study-wide findings and limitations: The authors noted that the TCR breadth and depth analyses may have underestimated total T cell responses. Substantial breadth of spike-specific CD8+ and CD4+ T cell responses was reported after vaccination. Comparable non-spike TCR breadth was observed between vaccine and placebo recipients, consistent with only spike being contained in the vaccine. Higher spike-specific TCR breadth was observed in Ad26.COV2.S recipients than in placebo recipients (P = 0.0014). Comparing responses between vaccine doses or regimens was not something the study was powered to do.

The label giving this sample's treatment or condition can be read as: approximately 18 received Ad26.COV2.S at low or high dose, single or two shots; several received placebo; per-sample allocation not given. For vaccine and placebo recipients, the sequenced repertoires came from samples collected on day 63 after the first injection. Cohort 1b enrolled 25 to 30 adults aged 18-55 years at a single site in Boston, USA, between 29 July and 7 August 2020. Ad26.COV2.S was a replication-incompetent adenovirus type 26 vector expressing a prefusion-stabilized SARS-CoV-2 spike protein from the original Wuhan strain. Sequenced here: peripheral blood, sampled in a trial of Ad26.COV2.S vaccine versus placebo. This clonotype was obtained from a person aged 18-65 years who received the Ad26.COV2.S COVID-19 vaccine or a placebo.

The CDR3 in this case is CASSLRQTDTQYF. The nucleotide sequence reads TGTGCCAGCAGTTTACGACAGACAGATACGCAGTATTTT. The sequence is built from TRBV27 and TRBJ2-3; matching of 5 bases hints at TRBD1 as the D gene. Trimming costs V 2 bases and J 3 bases, and their ends lie 6 bases apart. CDR1 is given as MNHEY and CDR2 as SMNVEV, both from the germline V gene (reference sequence). The CDR3 runs 13 residues from the cysteine to the phenylalanine. Of all the DNA, just the CDR3 is kept, 39 bases in frame from base 1.